This T cell receptor beta chain was profiled in a study of T-cell memory formation after mild COVID-19. Using its own MiXCR run on the 5' RACE reads, TCRdb lists one record per CDR3 protein. The sample includes approximately 260,000 distinct CDR3 sequences, around 16% of them seen just once. Study-level findings and limits: Of the contracting clones, CD4+ ones lay mainly in CM and EM, and CD8+ ones in EMRA. SARS-CoV-2 specificity was not confirmed for second-wave clones peaking on day 37. Pre-infection memory harbored some responding clones, suggesting cross-reactive memory joined.

This clonotype was picked up a small number of times. The antigen remains undetermined. Trimming removed 0 bases at V and 3 bases at J, with 5 bases between. This CDR3 contains 13 residues. This receptor was identified in a man younger than 35 who had mild COVID-19 (a few samples of this study predate the infection). Cell type and time point are not known. This chain connects TRBV12-3 or TRBV12-4 to TRBJ1-2, with D unclear. The sample taken for sequencing was PBMCs or a T cell subset sorted from them (not recorded which). The CDR3 sequence is CASSLADDYGYTF. The CDR3 region has the DNA TGTGCCAGCAGTTTAGCGGACGACTATGGCTACACCTTC.